This T cell receptor beta chain was profiled in a study of CD8 T cells in ankylosing spondylitis. Comments on this clonotype: Its specificity is not known.

Between the trimmed V and J ends, which lost 6 bases and 5 bases, there was a span of 16 bases. Germline assignment: CDR1 MDHEN and CDR2 SYDVKM. The length of the CDR3 is 14 residues. It was by quantitative 5'-RACE with molecular barcodes that TCR beta libraries were made. Using its own MiXCR run on the 5' RACE reads, TCRdb lists one record per CDR3 protein. This sample has roughly 240,000 distinct CDR3 sequences; roughly 32% occur once, and the top ten carry approximately 4.6%. Broader study findings: Clones tied to disease were said to be significantly enriched in matched ankylosing spondylitis synovial fluid. A TCR beta motif of roughly eight highly homologous variants seemed to mark ankylosing spondylitis blood. In synovial fluid and blood from reactive arthritis, some motif variants were previously reported.

The sequenced sample was blood, either unsorted or a sorted T cell fraction (not recorded which). The receptor comes from a male donor with ankylosing spondylitis or in good health (not recorded which). V and J are TRBV28 and TRBJ2-5; D remains unclear. Written as DNA, the CDR3 is TGTGCCAGCAGGCCGTTTGTAAGGGCGGAGACCCAGTACTTC. Its translation: CASRPFVRAETQYF.